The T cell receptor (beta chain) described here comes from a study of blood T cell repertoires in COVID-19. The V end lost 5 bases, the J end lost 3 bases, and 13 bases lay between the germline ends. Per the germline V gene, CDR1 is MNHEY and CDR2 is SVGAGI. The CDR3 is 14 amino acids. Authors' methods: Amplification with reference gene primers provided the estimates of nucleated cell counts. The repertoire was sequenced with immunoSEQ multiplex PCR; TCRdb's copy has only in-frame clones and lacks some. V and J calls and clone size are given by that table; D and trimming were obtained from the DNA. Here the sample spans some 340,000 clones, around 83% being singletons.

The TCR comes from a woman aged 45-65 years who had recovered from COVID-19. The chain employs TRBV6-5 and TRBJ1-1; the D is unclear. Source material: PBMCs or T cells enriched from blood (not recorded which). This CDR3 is CASSPDSGHTEAFF. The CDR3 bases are TGTGCCAGCAGTCCTGACTCGGGTCACACTGAAGCTTTCTTT.